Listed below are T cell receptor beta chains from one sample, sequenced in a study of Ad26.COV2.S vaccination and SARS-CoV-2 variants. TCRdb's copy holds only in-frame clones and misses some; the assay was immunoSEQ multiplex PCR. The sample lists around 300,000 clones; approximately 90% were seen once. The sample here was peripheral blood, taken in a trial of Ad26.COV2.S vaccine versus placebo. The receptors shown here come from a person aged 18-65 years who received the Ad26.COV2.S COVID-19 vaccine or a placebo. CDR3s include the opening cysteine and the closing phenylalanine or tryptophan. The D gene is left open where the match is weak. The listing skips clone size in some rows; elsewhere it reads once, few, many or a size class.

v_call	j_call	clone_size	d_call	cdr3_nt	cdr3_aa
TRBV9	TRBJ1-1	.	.	TGTGCCAGCAGCGTCCGGGACGGAGGGTGGAACACTGAAGCTTTCTTT	CASSVRDGGWNTEAFF
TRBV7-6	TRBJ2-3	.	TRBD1	TGTGCCAGCAGCAGGCAGGGGGCGCGAACAGATACGCAGTATTTT	CASSRQGARTDTQYF
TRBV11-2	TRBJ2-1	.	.	TGTGCCAGCAGAACCGGGTCCCAAACTTACAATGAGCAGTTCTTC	CASRTGSQTYNEQFF
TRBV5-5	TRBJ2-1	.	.	TGTGCCAGCAGCTTGTGGTTGAAAGAGCTGAATGAGCAGTTCTTC	CASSLWLKELNEQFF
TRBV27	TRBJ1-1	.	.	TGTGCCAGCAGTGATTTGAAAGACGTAAACACTGAAGCTTTCTTT	CASSDLKDVNTEAFF
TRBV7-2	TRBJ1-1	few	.	TGTGCCAGCAGCTTAGCTCAGGGCGTAACTGAAGCTTTCTTT	CASSLAQGVTEAFF
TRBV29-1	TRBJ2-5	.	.	TGCAGCGTTAACAGGGAATCGGGTGAGACCCAGTACTTC	CSVNRESGETQYF
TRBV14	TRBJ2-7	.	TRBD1	TGTGCCAGCAGCCAGCCCGGGACAGGTACATACGAGCAGTACTTC	CASSQPGTGTYEQYF
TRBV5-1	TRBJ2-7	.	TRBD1	TGCGCCAGCAGCCTTGGACAGGGGCCAACCTACGAGCAGTACTTC	CASSLGQGPTYEQYF
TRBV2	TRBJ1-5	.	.	TGTGCCAGCACGGCGGATAGCAATCAGCCCCAGCATTTT	CASTADSNQPQHF
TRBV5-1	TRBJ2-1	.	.	TGCGCCAGCAGCTTGGTTTCGCTCAACAATGAGCAGTTCTTC	CASSLVSLNNEQFF
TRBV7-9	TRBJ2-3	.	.	TGTGCCAGCAGCTTCGAGGGATGGCGTACAGATACGCAGTATTTT	CASSFEGWRTDTQYF
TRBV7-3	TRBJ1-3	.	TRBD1	TGTGCCAGCAGCTCCGGGACAGGCTATGGAAACACCATATATTTT	CASSSGTGYGNTIYF
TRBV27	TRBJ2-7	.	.	TGTGCCAGCAGTCTCCCCACCGGGACACCGGTCTACGAGCAGTACTTC	CASSLPTGTPVYEQYF
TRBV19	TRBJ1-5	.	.	TGTGCCAGTGCGGTGGCGTGGGCTAGCAATCAGCCCCAGCATTTT	CASAVAWASNQPQHF
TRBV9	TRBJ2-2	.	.	TGTGCCAGCAGCGTAGTCGGGAACACCGGGGAGCTGTTTTTT	CASSVVGNTGELFF
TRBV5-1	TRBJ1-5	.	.	TGCGCCAGCAGCTTGACAGGGAGGGAGTCCGAGCCCCAGCATTTT	CASSLTGRESEPQHF
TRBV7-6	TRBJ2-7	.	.	TGTGCCAGCAGCTTAGCAGAGGGACCCTACGAGCAGTACTTC	CASSLAEGPYEQYF
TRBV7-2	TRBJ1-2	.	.	TGTGCCAGCAGCTTAGCAATGGGGCATGGCTACACCTTC	CASSLAMGHGYTF
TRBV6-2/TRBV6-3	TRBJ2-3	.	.	TGTGCCAGCAGTGATACCGGGACTGGCACAGATACGCAGTATTTT	CASSDTGTGTDTQYF
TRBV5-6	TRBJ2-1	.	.	TGTGCCAGCAGCTTGGGTGTGAGGGGCACCCTCTACAATGAGCAGTTCTTC	CASSLGVRGTLYNEQFF
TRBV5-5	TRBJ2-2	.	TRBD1	TGTGCCAGCAGCTGGGGACAGGGGGCCGGGGAGCTGTTTTTT	CASSWGQGAGELFF
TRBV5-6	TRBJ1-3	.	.	TGTGCCAGCAGCTTGAGGCCGCCGAGCTCTGGAAACACCATATATTTT	CASSLRPPSSGNTIYF
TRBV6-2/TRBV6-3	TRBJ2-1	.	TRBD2	TGTGCCAGCAGTTACCCCACGTTAGCGGGGGGTCACAATGAGCAGTTCTTC	CASSYPTLAGGHNEQFF
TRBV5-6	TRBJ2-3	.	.	TGTGCCAGCAGCGGATATAGTCCCCGCGGTGATACGCAGTATTTT	CASSGYSPRGDTQYF
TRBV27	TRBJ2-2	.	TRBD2	TGTGCCAGCAGTATGACTAGCGGGAGGGCCAGGGGCGGGGAGCTGTTTTTT	CASSMTSGRARGGELFF
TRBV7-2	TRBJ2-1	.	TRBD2	TGTGCCAGCAGCCTAAGCGGGGGGGATTATAATGAGCAGTTCTTC	CASSLSGGDYNEQFF
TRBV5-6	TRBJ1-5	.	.	TGTGCCAGCAGCGAGTTCAGTGGGGGTCAGCCCCAGCATTTT	CASSEFSGGQPQHF
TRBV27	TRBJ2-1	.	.	TGTGCCAGCAGTTCCACTAGGACCCGCTCCTACAATGAGCAGTTCTTC	CASSSTRTRSYNEQFF
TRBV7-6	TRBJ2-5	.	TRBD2	TGTGCCAGCAGCTTAGGGACCAAAGTGGGAGGGGCGAAGACCCAGTACTTC	CASSLGTKVGGAKTQYF
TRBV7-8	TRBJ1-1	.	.	TGTGCCAGCAGTCTTGACACGTCTGAAGCTTTCTTT	CASSLDTSEAFF